Following are 17 T cell receptor beta chains from one sample sequenced in a study of T cells in Graves' hyperthyroidism and ophthalmopathy. TCR beta CDR3 region amplification was performed from RNA transcripts. TCR CDR3 underwent first-round RT-PCR with the HTBI primer set. Each CDR3 protein is one row after TCRdb ran MiXCR on the multiplex PCR reads. The sample lists 300,000 to 350,000 distinct CDR3 sequences, approximately 15% seen once, with 33% in the top ten. Sequenced input: blood. These TCRs come from a man in his thirties or forties with Graves' hyperthyroidism.

This clonotype showed up many times. This chain uses TRBV5-1 with TRBJ2-1; D may be TRBD1 (5 bases). CDR3 length: 12 amino acids. Trimming removed 0 bases from V and 8 bases from J, with 6 bases in between. The germline CDR1 and CDR2 sequences are SGHRS and YFSETQ. The CDR3 DNA reads TGCGCCAGCAGCTTGGGGGGCCATGAGCAGTTCTTC. Its protein product is CASSLGGHEQFF. Complete variable domain (other parts from reference TRBV5-1 and TRBJ2-1): KAGVTQTPRYLIKTRGQQVTLSCSPISGHRSVSWYQQTPGQGLQFLFEYFSETQRNKGNFPGRFSGRQFSNSRSEMNVSTLELGDSALYLCASSLGGHEQFFGPGTRLTVL.

This clonotype was counted between two and nine times. The genes are TRBV12-5 and TRBJ2-3, with 9 bases identical to TRBD2. The germline CDR1 and CDR2 sequences are LGHNT and FRNRAP. J gave up 0 bases and V 6 bases, and 7 bases lay outside the gene matches. This CDR3 comprises 16 residues. This CDR3 is CASGTSGRTSTDTQYF. CDR3 coding DNA: TGTGCTAGTGGCACGAGCGGGAGGACTAGCACAGATACGCAGTATTTT.

V and J are TRBV29-1 and TRBJ2-3; D could derive from TRBD1 or TRBD2 (5 bases each). This CDR3 comprises 16 residues. Trimming pared 3 bases from V and 4 bases from J, leaving 20 bases between. Germline V CDR1 and CDR2: SQVTM, ANQGSEA. CDR3 nucleotide sequence: TGCAGCGTTGATGGGACCCAGGGAGCGGTAGCAGATACGCAGTATTTT. Amino acids: CSVDGTQGAVADTQYF.

This clonotype was observed many times. The gene calls are TRBV18 and TRBJ1-3; weak D call: TRBD1 (5 bases). Trimming shortened V by 5 bases and J by 4 bases, and 18 bases separated the two germline ends. Germline V gives CDR1 KGHSH, CDR2 LQKENI. This CDR3 spans 16 amino acids. CDR3 residues: CASSTGGARLGNTIYF. CDR3 sequence (DNA): TGTGCCAGCTCAACCGGAGGGGCGCGATTGGGAAACACCATATATTTT.

This clonotype was picked up many times. The V and J genes are TRBV3-1 and TRBJ2-5; D is unresolved. The length of the CDR3 is 13 residues. V lost 1 base to trimming and J lost 5 bases, with 8 bases between them. Looked up from germline, CDR1 is LGHDT and CDR2 is YNNKEL (reference sequence). CDR3 nucleotides: TGTGCCAGCAGCCAAGTCCTCGCGGAGACCCAGTACTTC. Translating gives CASSQVLAETQYF.

At least ten counts were recorded for this clonotype. The rearrangement joins TRBV28 to TRBJ2-5; TRBD2 matches 10 bases. Germline V gives CDR1 MDHEN, CDR2 SYDVKM. CDR3 length: 14 residues. Trimming took 3 bases from V and 3 from J; bases not matched to a gene: 1. As DNA, the CDR3 is TGTGCCAGCAGTTTTAGCGGGGGGAAAGAGACCCAGTACTTC. Translating gives CASSFSGGKETQYF.

The rearrangement joins TRBV20-1 to TRBJ2-1; 11 bases agree with TRBD2. This CDR3 is built from 18 residues. Germline-derived CDR1 and CDR2 are DFQATT and SNEGSKA (reference sequence). The ends lost 5 bases at V and 2 bases at J; junction bases unmatched: 14. In DNA, the CDR3 is TGCAGTGCTGGGGGACTAGCGGCCCCAAGTCAGGCCTACAATGAGCAGTTCTTC. Translation gives CSAGGLAAPSQAYNEQFF.

This clonotype was detected ten times or more. The chain links TRBV28 to TRBJ2-7, with D perhaps being TRBD1 or TRBD2 (6 bases each). Trimming stripped 8 bases from V and 2 bases from J, with 16 bases between. There are 14 residues in the CDR3. CDR1 and CDR2 (germline): MDHEN, SYDVKM. The CDR3 DNA follows: TGTGCCAGCGCATGGAGGGGGTTCGCCTACGAGCAGTACTTC. This sequence encodes CASAWRGFAYEQYF. Drawing the rest from reference TRBV28 and TRBJ2-7, the complete variable domain is DVKVTQSSRYLVKRTGEKVFLECVQDMDHENMFWYRQDPGLGLRLIYFSYDVKMKEKGDIPEGYSVSREKKERFSLILESASTNQTSMYLCASAWRGFAYEQYFGPGTRLTVT.

This clonotype has only a few counts. The rearrangement joins TRBV15 to TRBJ1-2; D possibly corresponds to TRBD1 (5 bases). Trimming stripped 0 bases from V and 10 bases from J, with 18 bases between. The CDR3 runs 15 residues. Germline CDR1 and CDR2: LNHNV and YYDKDF (reference sequence). The CDR3 loop reads CATSRDRAAGRDYTF. The CDR3 coding sequence is TGTGCCACCAGCAGAGATCGGGCGGCAGGGAGGGACTACACCTTC.

This clonotype was observed many times. This chain links TRBV5-1 with TRBJ2-3; D is unresolved. The CDR3 has 14 amino acids. Trimming removed 1 base from V and 2 bases from J, with 8 bases in between. Looked up from germline, CDR1 is SGHRS and CDR2 is YFSETQ. CDR3 amino acids: CASSLFLSTDTQYF. The CDR3 bases are TGCGCCAGCAGCTTGTTCCTTTCCACAGATACGCAGTATTTT.

This clonotype was observed a few times. The J gene is TRBJ2-7, the V gene TRBV6-1, with D perhaps TRBD2 (5 bases). The V gene's germline CDR1 is MNHNS and CDR2 SASEGT. The CDR3 loop spans 13 amino acids. Trimming removed 5 bases at V and 5 bases at J, with 13 bases between. In DNA, the CDR3 is TGTGCCAGCAGTCTTACGGGGAACAACGAGCAGTACTTC. Translating gives CASSLTGNNEQYF.

This clonotype showed up just a few times. The chain joins TRBV9 to TRBJ1-1; TRBD1 matches 8 bases. Germline-derived CDR1 and CDR2 are SGDLS and YYNGEE. With 7 bases clipped from V and 0 bases from J, the junction kept 11 bases outside the gene matches. This CDR3 contains 16 residues. The CDR3 reads CASGDDRGPMNTEAFF. CDR3 DNA: TGTGCCAGCGGAGATGACAGGGGTCCAATGAACACTGAAGCTTTCTTT.

The table lists this clonotype with many counts. The gene calls are TRBV12-3 or TRBV12-4 and TRBJ1-1, with 7 bases matching TRBD1. After removal of 4 bases from V and 4 bases from J, the junction contained 12 bases not matched to a gene. The CDR3 is 16 amino acids. In DNA, the CDR3 is TGTGCCAGCAGTTCTCCACAGACAGGGAGGAGCACTGAAGCTTTCTTT. This encodes CASSSPQTGRSTEAFF.

A few counts support this clonotype. The CDR3 is CAGEQGDSPLHF. The CDR3 nucleotides read TGTGCCGGGGAACAGGGGGACTCACCCCTCCACTTT. This chain links TRBV2 with TRBJ1-6, with TRBD1 matching over 8 bases. Germline V gene data show CDR1 as SNHLY and CDR2 as FYNNEI. CDR3 size: 12 residues. Unmatched junction bases numbered 7, after V lost 11 bases and J lost 10 bases.

The V gene is TRBV6-1, the J gene TRBJ1-2; TRBD1 matches 7 bases. Germline CDR1 and CDR2: MNHNS and SASEGT. The length of the CDR3 is 15 residues. Losses at the gene ends were 5 bases for V and 2 bases for J; bases not matched to a gene: 8. For the CDR3, the DNA is TGTGCCAGCAGTAACATCGGGACAGAAAACTATGGCTACACCTTC. It codes for CASSNIGTENYGYTF.

This clonotype was counted ten times or more. The J gene is TRBJ2-2, the V gene TRBV3-1; 8 bases map to TRBD1. Per the germline V gene, CDR1 is LGHDT and CDR2 is YNNKEL (reference sequence). Losses at the gene ends were 4 bases for V and 6 bases for J; bases not matched to a gene: 7. This CDR3 is built from 15 residues. The CDR3 loop reads CASSRGQGIAGELFF. CDR3 in DNA: TGTGCCAGCAGCCGAGGACAGGGTATCGCCGGGGAGCTGTTTTTT.

V is TRBV9 and J is TRBJ2-7; D ambiguous. Trimming removed 4 bases at V and 3 bases at J, with 14 bases between. This CDR3 spans 14 amino acids. Germline V gene data show CDR1 as SGDLS and CDR2 as YYNGEE. CDR3 residues: CASSPEARIYEQYF. The CDR3 DNA follows: TGTGCCAGCAGCCCAGAGGCTAGAATCTACGAGCAGTACTTC.